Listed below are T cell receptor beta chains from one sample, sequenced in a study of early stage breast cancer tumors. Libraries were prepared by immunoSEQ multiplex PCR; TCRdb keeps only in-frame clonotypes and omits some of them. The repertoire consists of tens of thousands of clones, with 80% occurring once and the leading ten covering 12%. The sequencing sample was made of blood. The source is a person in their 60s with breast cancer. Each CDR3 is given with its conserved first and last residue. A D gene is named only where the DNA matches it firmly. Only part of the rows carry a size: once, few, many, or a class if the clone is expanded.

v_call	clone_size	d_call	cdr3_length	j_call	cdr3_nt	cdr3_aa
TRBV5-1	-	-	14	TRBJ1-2	TGCGCCAGCAGCTTAGGCGAGGGCGGCTATGGCTACACCTTC	CASSLGEGGYGYTF
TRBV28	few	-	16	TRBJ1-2	TGTGCCAGCAGTTTCGACAGGCCCCGGGGGGGTAGGGGCTACACCTTC	CASSFDRPRGGRGYTF
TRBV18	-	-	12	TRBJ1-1	TGTGCCAGCTCACCTCGGGAGACTGAAGCTTTCTTT	CASSPRETEAFF
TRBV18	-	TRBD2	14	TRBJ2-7	TGTGCCAGCTCTGCAGCGGGAGGGATCTACGAGCAGTACTTC	CASSAAGGIYEQYF
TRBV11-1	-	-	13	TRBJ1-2	TGTGCCAGCAGCTTATATGGCAGCTATGGCTACACCTTC	CASSLYGSYGYTF
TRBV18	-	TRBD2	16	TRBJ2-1	TGTGCCAGCTCACCACCGAAGGGACTAGCGGGCAATGAGCAGTTCTTC	CASSPPKGLAGNEQFF
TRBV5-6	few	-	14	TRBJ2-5	TGTGCCAGCAGCTTGGGGGGCGCGGAGGAGACCCAGTACTTC	CASSLGGAEETQYF
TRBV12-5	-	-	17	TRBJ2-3	TGTGCTAGTGGTTTGGCGTCCGGGACTTTGGCGGCAGATACGCAGTATTTT	CASGLASGTLAADTQYF
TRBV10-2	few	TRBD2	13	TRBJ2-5	TGCGCCAGCAGTGGGCGGGGGAAAGAGACCCAGTACTTC	CASSGRGKETQYF
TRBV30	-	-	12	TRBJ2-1	TGTGCCTGGGACCGGGGGGCGGGAGTGGCGTTCTTC	CAWDRGAGVAFF
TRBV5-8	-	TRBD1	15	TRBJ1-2	TGTGCCAGCAGCCATGGGACAGGGGAAGGCTATGGCTACACCTTC	CASSHGTGEGYGYTF
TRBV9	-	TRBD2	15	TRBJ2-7	TGTGCCAGCAGCACGACTAGCGGGGCCCCCTACGAGCAGTACTTC	CASSTTSGAPYEQYF
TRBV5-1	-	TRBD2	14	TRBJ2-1	TGCGCCAGCAGTGGGACTAGTCGTAACAATGAGCAGTTCTTC	CASSGTSRNNEQFF
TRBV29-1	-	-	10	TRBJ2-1	TGCACGGTGGGGAGGTATGAGCAGTTCTTC	CTVGRYEQFF
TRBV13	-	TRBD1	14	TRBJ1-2	TGTGCCAGCAGCTCAAGACAGGGCAACTATGGCTACACCTTC	CASSSRQGNYGYTF
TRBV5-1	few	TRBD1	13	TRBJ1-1	TGCGCCAGCAGCACCGGGACAGGGACTGAAGCTTTCTTT	CASSTGTGTEAFF
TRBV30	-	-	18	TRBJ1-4	TGTGCCTGGAGTCCCTCAACAATTCCGGGACAAGCAAATGAAAAACTGTTTTTT	CAWSPSTIPGQANEKLFF
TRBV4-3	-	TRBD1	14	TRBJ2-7	TGCGCCAGCAGCAGGGACAGGTACTCCTACGAGCAGTACTTC	CASSRDRYSYEQYF
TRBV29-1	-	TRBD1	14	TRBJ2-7	TGCAGCGCCCAAACCGGGACAGGGTCCTCCGAGCAGTACTTC	CSAQTGTGSSEQYF